These 5 T cell receptor beta chains were all obtained from the same sample, sequenced in a study of blood T cells in healthy people across ages. PCR was performed a second time for roughly 6 to 12 cycles using a sample-barcoded 5' primer and a J-beta primer mix. TCRdb redid the calling of the 5' RACE reads with MiXCR, one entry per CDR3 protein. The top ten clones hold about 3% of a sample with more than 650,000 distinct CDR3 sequences, approximately 24% of them seen once. This sample was shared with a second study, whose subject was T cells of mothers and their children.

The sample consisted of blood. The receptors shown here come from a boy aged 5-17 years in good health.

This clonotype was detected only a few times. This chain joins TRBV4-2 and TRBJ2-3; D may be TRBD1 (5 bases). Germline-derived CDR1 and CDR2 are LGHNA and YNFKEQ. The CDR3 totals 15 residues. Trimming shortened V by 3 bases and J by 4 bases, and 14 bases separated the two germline ends. The CDR3 bases are TGTGCCAGCAGCCAGAGGACACCCTGGGCAGATACGCAGTATTTT. Its protein is CASSQRTPWADTQYF.

This clonotype was seen only a few times. The chain recombines TRBV2 with TRBJ2-7; D is unclear. The germline gives CDR1 SNHLY, CDR2 FYNNEI. CDR3 length equals 14 residues. Trimming left V 7 bases short and J 6 bases short, with 19 bases between. CDR3: CASIRAGGKVEQYF. The CDR3, as DNA: TGTGCCAGCATTCGGGCCGGTGGTAAAGTCGAGCAGTACTTC.

This clonotype is a singleton in its sample. V usage is TRBV12-3 or TRBV12-4 and J usage is TRBJ1-4; tentatively, D is TRBD1 (5 bases). V was trimmed by 3 bases and J by 8 bases, leaving 16 bases between them. The CDR3 has 15 residues. This CDR3 reads CASSFRGGNSEKLFF. The CDR3 bases are TGTGCCAGCAGTTTTCGGGGCGGAAATTCAGAAAAACTGTTTTTT.

This clonotype was counted at least ten times. This rearrangement joins TRBV28 to TRBJ2-5; no reliable D call. CDR3 size: 13 residues. V was shortened by 3 bases and J by 4 bases, with 9 bases between the two germline ends. Per the germline V gene, CDR1 is MDHEN and CDR2 is SYDVKM. CDR3 sequence reads: CASSFAGRETQYF. The CDR3 bases are TGTGCCAGCAGTTTTGCAGGTAGAGAGACCCAGTACTTC.

The rearrangement joins TRBV29-1 to TRBJ2-1; TRBD2 is a possible D gene (5 bases). V gave up 7 bases and J gave up 4 bases, with 14 bases separating them. The CDR3 runs to 13 residues. Germline V gene data show CDR1 as SQVTM and CDR2 as ANQGSEA. The CDR3 sequence: CSAAEDRYNEQFF. In DNA form, the CDR3 reads TGCAGCGCTGCGGAGGATCGGTACAATGAGCAGTTCTTC.